The clone carrying this T cell receptor (beta chain) was counted between two and nine times. Its target is unknown. Time point denoted: blood at routine non-recurrence follow-up after resection. The study sequenced unsorted whole RNA from tumor, nontumor lung or frozen PBMC. The sample comes from a study of spatial heterogeneity in lung cancer. Study-wide background: Detection of beta-chain sequences consistently exceeded that of alpha-chain sequences.

Broader study findings: Ubiquitous expanded tumor TCRs were observed in blood more at resection than follow-up.

The CDR3 is made up of 14 amino acids. The germline CDR1 and CDR2 sequences are SGHVS and FNYEAQ. Deletions cut 5 bases from V and 2 bases from J, with 12 bases between. Each CDR3 protein gets one entry after TCRdb re-called the 5' RACE reads with MiXCR. The profile shows tens of thousands of distinct CDR3 sequences, roughly a fifth of them singletons. The chain uses TRBV7-6 and TRBJ1-1, with a tentative D call TRBD1 (5 bases). The source was PBMCs, collected at follow-up. This sequence was found in a male donor with early-stage non-small cell lung cancer. The CDR3 DNA reads as TGTGCCAGCAGCCGGACCAGGGATAACACTGAAGCTTTCTTT. Encoded protein: CASSRTRDNTEAFF.